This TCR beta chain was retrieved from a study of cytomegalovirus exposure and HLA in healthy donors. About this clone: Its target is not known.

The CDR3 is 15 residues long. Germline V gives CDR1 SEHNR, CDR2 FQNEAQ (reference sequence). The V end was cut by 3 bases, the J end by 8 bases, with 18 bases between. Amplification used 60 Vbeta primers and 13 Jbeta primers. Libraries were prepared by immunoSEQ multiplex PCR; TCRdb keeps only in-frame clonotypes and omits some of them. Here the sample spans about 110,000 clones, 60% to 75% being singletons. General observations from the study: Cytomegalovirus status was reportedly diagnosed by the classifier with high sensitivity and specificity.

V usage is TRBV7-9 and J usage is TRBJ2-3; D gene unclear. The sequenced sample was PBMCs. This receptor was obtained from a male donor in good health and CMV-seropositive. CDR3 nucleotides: TGTGCCAGCAGCTTTTATGGGCCCGAAGTTGGTACGCAGTATTTT. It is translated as CASSFYGPEVGTQYF.